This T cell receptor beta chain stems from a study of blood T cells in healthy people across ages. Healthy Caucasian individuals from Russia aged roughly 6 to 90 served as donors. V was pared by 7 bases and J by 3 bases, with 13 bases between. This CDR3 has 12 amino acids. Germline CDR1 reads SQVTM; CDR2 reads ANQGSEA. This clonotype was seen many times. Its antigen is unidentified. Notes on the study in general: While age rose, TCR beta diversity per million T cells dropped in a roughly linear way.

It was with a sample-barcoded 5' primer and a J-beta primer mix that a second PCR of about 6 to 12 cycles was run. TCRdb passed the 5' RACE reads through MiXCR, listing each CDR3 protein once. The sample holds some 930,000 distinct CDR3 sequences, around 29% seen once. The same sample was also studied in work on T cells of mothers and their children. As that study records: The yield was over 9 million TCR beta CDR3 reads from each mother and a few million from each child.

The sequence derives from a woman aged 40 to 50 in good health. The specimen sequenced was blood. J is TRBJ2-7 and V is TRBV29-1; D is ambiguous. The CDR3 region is CSAFGLYYEQYF. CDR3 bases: TGCAGCGCGTTTGGGCTCTACTACGAGCAGTACTTC.